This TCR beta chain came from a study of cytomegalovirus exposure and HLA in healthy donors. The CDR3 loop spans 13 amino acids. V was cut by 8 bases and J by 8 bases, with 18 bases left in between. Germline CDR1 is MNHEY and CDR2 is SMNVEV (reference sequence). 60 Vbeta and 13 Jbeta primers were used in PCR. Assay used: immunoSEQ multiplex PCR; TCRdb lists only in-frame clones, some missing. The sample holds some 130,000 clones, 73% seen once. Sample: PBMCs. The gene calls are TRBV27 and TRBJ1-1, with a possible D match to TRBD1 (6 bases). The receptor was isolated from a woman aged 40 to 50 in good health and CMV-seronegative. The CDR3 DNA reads TGTGCCAGCCTCTCCAGGGGCCGTTCAGAAGCTTTCTTT. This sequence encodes CASLSRGRSEAFF.